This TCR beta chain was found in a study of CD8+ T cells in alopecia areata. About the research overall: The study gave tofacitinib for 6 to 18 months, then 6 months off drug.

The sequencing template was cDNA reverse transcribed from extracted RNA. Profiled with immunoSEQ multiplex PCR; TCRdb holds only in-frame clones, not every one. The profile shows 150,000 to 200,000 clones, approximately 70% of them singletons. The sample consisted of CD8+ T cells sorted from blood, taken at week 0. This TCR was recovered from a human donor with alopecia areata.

CDR3 sequence (DNA): TGCGCCAGACAGGGTTATGGCTACACCTTC. Its protein product is CARQGYGYTF. The chain has TRBV23-1 and TRBJ1-2, with D maybe TRBD1 (6 bases). TRBV23-1 is known as an ORF, though its function is uncertain. The CDR3 spans 10 residues. V was cut by 9 bases and J by 5 bases, with 7 bases left in between.